Listed below are T cell receptor beta chains from one sample, sequenced in a study of blood T cell repertoires in COVID-19. Data came from immunoSEQ multiplex PCR; TCRdb stores just in-frame clones and leaves some out. The table includes about 110,000 clones, less than 85% detected once. The sample consisted of peripheral blood. Receptor source: an elderly woman with acute or convalescent COVID-19. The CDR3 runs from the conserved cysteine through the conserved F or W. The D gene is left open where the match is weak. Clone size appears in some rows only: once, few, many, or a class for an expanded clone.

clone size: -
V gene: TRBV7-2
J gene: TRBJ2-3
D gene: TRBD2
CDR3 protein: CASSLQVLGLAGGDTQYF
CDR3 DNA: TGTGCCAGCAGCTTACAGGTTTTGGGACTAGCGGGAGGAGATACGCAGTATTTT

clone size: -
V gene: TRBV5-4
J gene: TRBJ1-6
D gene: TRBD1
CDR3 protein: CASSQDRVNNSPLHF
CDR3 DNA: TGTGCCAGCAGCCAGGACAGGGTTAATAATTCACCCCTCCACTTT

clone size: -
V gene: TRBV2
J gene: TRBJ2-7
D gene: TRBD2
CDR3 protein: CVSGREVYEQYF
CDR3 DNA: TGTGTTAGCGGGAGGGAAGTCTACGAGCAGTACTTC

clone size: -
V gene: TRBV15
J gene: TRBJ2-7
D gene: TRBD1
CDR3 protein: CATSRQQGINEQYF
CDR3 DNA: TGTGCCACCAGCAGGCAACAGGGGATCAACGAGCAGTACTTC

clone size: -
V gene: TRBV5-8
J gene: TRBJ2-2
D gene: TRBD2
CDR3 protein: CASSLGTSGVAGELFF
CDR3 DNA: TGTGCCAGCAGCCTGGGGACTAGCGGGGTAGCCGGGGAGCTGTTTTTT

clone size: -
V gene: TRBV7-2
J gene: TRBJ1-1
D gene: TRBD1
CDR3 protein: CASSYQGGSEAFF
CDR3 DNA: TGTGCCAGCAGCTACCAGGGGGGATCTGAAGCTTTCTTT

clone size: once
V gene: TRBV7-9
J gene: TRBJ1-2
D gene: TRBD1
CDR3 protein: CASSSPTGVGYTF
CDR3 DNA: TGTGCCAGCAGCTCCCCGACAGGGGTCGGCTACACCTTC

clone size: -
V gene: TRBV20-1
J gene: TRBJ1-5
D gene: -
CDR3 protein: CSASQGSNQPQHF
CDR3 DNA: TGCAGTGCTAGTCAGGGGAGCAATCAGCCCCAGCATTTT

clone size: -
V gene: TRBV7-6
J gene: TRBJ1-1
D gene: -
CDR3 protein: CASSLARENEAFF
CDR3 DNA: TGTGCCAGCAGCTTAGCGAGGGAGAATGAAGCTTTCTTT

clone size: -
V gene: TRBV7-2
J gene: TRBJ2-1
D gene: TRBD1
CDR3 protein: CASTMGTGGNEQFF
CDR3 DNA: TGTGCCAGCACGATGGGGACAGGCGGCAATGAGCAGTTCTTC

clone size: -
V gene: TRBV5-1
J gene: TRBJ2-1
D gene: -
CDR3 protein: CASSRPGRDLNNEQFF
CDR3 DNA: TGCGCCAGCAGCCGCCCGGGCCGGGACTTGAACAATGAGCAGTTCTTC

clone size: -
V gene: TRBV11-2
J gene: TRBJ2-1
D gene: TRBD2
CDR3 protein: CASSFGSGLAGKRQFF
CDR3 DNA: TGTGCCAGCAGCTTTGGTTCCGGGCTAGCGGGAAAAAGGCAGTTCTTC

clone size: -
V gene: TRBV3-1/TRBV3-2
J gene: TRBJ1-3
D gene: -
CDR3 protein: CASSQVSSGNTIYF
CDR3 DNA: TGTGCCAGCAGCCAAGTTAGCTCTGGAAACACCATATATTTT

clone size: -
V gene: TRBV27
J gene: TRBJ2-2
D gene: TRBD2
CDR3 protein: CASLPWGLANTGELFF
CDR3 DNA: TGTGCCAGCCTTCCTTGGGGACTAGCGAACACCGGGGAGCTGTTTTTT

clone size: few
V gene: TRBV19
J gene: TRBJ2-2
D gene: TRBD2
CDR3 protein: CASRGGQTANTGELFF
CDR3 DNA: TGTGCCAGTCGCGGGGGGCAGACTGCGAACACCGGGGAGCTGTTTTTT

clone size: -
V gene: TRBV5-1
J gene: TRBJ2-2
D gene: -
CDR3 protein: CASSTSGGAGELFF
CDR3 DNA: TGCGCCAGCAGCACGTCCGGGGGAGCCGGGGAGCTGTTTTTT

clone size: -
V gene: TRBV9
J gene: TRBJ2-7
D gene: -
CDR3 protein: CASSARLREQYF
CDR3 DNA: TGTGCCAGCAGCGCCCGACTCCGCGAGCAGTACTTC